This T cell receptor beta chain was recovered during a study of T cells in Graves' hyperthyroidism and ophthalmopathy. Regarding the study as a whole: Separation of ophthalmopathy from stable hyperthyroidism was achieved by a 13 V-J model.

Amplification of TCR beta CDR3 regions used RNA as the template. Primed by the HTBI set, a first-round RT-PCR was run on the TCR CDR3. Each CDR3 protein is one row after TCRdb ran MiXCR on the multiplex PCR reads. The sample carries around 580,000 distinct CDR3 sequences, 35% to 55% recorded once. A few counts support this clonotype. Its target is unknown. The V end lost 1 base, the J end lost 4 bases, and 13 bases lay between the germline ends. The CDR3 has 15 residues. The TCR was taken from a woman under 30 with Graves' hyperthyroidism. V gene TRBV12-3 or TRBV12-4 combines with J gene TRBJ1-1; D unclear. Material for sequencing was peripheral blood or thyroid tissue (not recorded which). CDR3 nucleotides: TGTGCCAGCAGTTTAGTCCCAGCGGGAGGCACTGAAGCTTTCTTT. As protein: CASSLVPAGGTEAFF.